This T cell receptor (beta chain) was obtained from a study of blood T cells in healthy people across ages. The second PCR ran 7 to 11 cycles with a sample-barcoded 5' primer and J-beta primers. All cDNA molecules were each tagged by a template-switch adaptor with 12 random nucleotides. TCRdb re-called the 5' RACE reads with MiXCR, one entry per CDR3 protein. The sample contains roughly 2 million distinct CDR3 sequences, less than 50% of which appear only once. From germline, CDR1 is DFQATT and CDR2 SNEGSKA (reference sequence). This CDR3 is 13 amino acids long. Between the trimmed V and J ends, which lost 2 bases and 5 bases, there was a span of 9 bases.

The chain combines TRBV20-1 with TRBJ1-4, with a weak D call TRBD1 (5 bases). Material: blood. This clonotype was obtained from a woman aged 40 to 50 in good health. CDR3 sequence reads: CSARQGVNEKLFF. The CDR3 coding sequence is TGCAGTGCTAGACAGGGCGTCAATGAAAAACTGTTTTTT.